This TCR beta chain derives from a study of T cell changes during pregnancy in multiple sclerosis. Some clones are missing from TCRdb's copy, which holds only in-frame ones; the method was immunoSEQ multiplex PCR. Seen here are 95,000 to 100,000 clones, about 90% observed once, and the top ten hold 2.5% to 3.5%. CDR3 length equals 15 residues. CDR1 is MNHEY, CDR2 SVGAGI, per germline. V was pared by 2 bases and J by 7 bases, with 7 bases of the junction left unmatched. This TCR derives from a female donor with multiple sclerosis, enrolled in a pregnancy study. V and J are TRBV6-5 and TRBJ2-2; TRBD2 matches at 7 bases. Sample: peripheral blood, taken in the second trimester of pregnancy. DNA for the CDR3: TGTGCCAGCAGTTACGAGGCTAGCGGCCACGGGGAGCTGTTTTTT. Protein sequence: CASSYEASGHGELFF.